This T cell receptor (beta chain) was captured by sequencing in a study of blood T cell repertoires in COVID-19. J lost 1 base, V lost 1 base, and 3 bases had no gene match. Germline V lookup: CDR1 MGHDK, CDR2 SYGVNS. The CDR3 runs to 17 residues. As handled by the study authors: From reference gene primer amplification, estimates of nucleated cell counts were derived. Profiled with immunoSEQ multiplex PCR; TCRdb holds only in-frame clones, not every one. V and J calls and clone size are copied from that table; D and trimming were computed from the DNA. The table shows roughly 260,000 clones, with more than 70% occurring only once.

The sequence derives from a woman aged 45-65 years with acute or convalescent COVID-19. The sequenced material came from peripheral blood. The chain joins TRBV25-1 to TRBJ1-5, with 11 bases identical to TRBD1. In DNA form, the CDR3 reads TGTGCCAGCAGTGAATGGACAGGGGGCCGCAGCAATCAGCCCCAGCATTTT. This codes for CASSEWTGGRSNQPQHF.